Presented here are 26 T cell receptor beta chains from one specimen sequenced in a study of identical twins. TCRdb redid the calling of the 5' RACE reads with MiXCR, one entry per CDR3 protein. The sample yields roughly 1.6 million distinct CDR3 sequences, under 35% seen once. Material for sequencing was cord blood. Receptors originate from a newborn girl in good health.

The rearrangement joins TRBV7-8 to TRBJ2-5; TRBD1 matches at 7 bases. The CDR3 is 15 residues long. Germline trimming cut 1 base from V and 3 bases from J; bases unmatched to any gene: 5. The germline V gene has CDR1 SGHVS and CDR2 FQNEAQ. The CDR3 nucleotides read TGTGCCAGCAGCTTAGTTAGGGGGCGCAAAGAGACCCAGTACTTC. It encodes CASSLVRGRKETQYF.

This clonotype has a handful of counts. The chain uses TRBV20-1 and TRBJ2-7, with D hard to call. The germline V gene encodes CDR1 DFQATT and CDR2 SNEGSKA (reference sequence). V lost 4 bases, J lost 3 bases, and 13 bases lay in between. The CDR3 is made up of 13 amino acids. CDR3 nucleotides: TGCAGTGCTAAGCGAGCGACCGTCTACGAGCAGTACTTC. It codes for CSAKRATVYEQYF.

This chain links TRBV6-5 with TRBJ2-1; D is possibly TRBD2 (6 bases). CDR3 length: 16 amino acids. Germline CDR1 and CDR2: MNHEY and SVGAGI. Trimming stripped 5 bases from V and 3 bases from J, with 17 bases between. CDR3 nucleotides: TGTGCCAGCAGTCCCCAGGTCGACGGGGGCTACAATGAGCAGTTCTTC. Its protein is CASSPQVDGGYNEQFF.

In this sample, this clonotype turned up a few times. The chain combines TRBV12-3 or TRBV12-4 with TRBJ1-2; 8 bases agree with TRBD1. The length of the CDR3 is 16 residues. The J segment lost 9 bases and the V segment lost 5 bases, leaving 17 bases of the junction unmatched. CDR3 nucleotides: TGTGCCAGCAGTCCGACTGGTCTGACAGGGGCCGGGAGCTACACCTTC. It encodes CASSPTGLTGAGSYTF.

This chain joins TRBV7-8 and TRBJ1-1; 9 nucleotides line up with TRBD1. Unmatched junction bases numbered 9, after V lost 5 bases and J lost 2 bases. The CDR3 has 16 residues. Germline V gene data show CDR1 as SGHVS and CDR2 as FQNEAQ. CDR3 protein: CASSIKPGQGNTEAFF. DNA of the CDR3: TGTGCCAGCAGCATCAAACCGGGACAGGGAAACACTGAAGCTTTCTTT.

This clonotype was seen repeatedly, ten times or more. This chain links TRBV29-1 with TRBJ2-3; no clear D. Germline V gene lookup returns CDR1 SQVTM and CDR2 ANQGSEA. Between the trimmed V and J ends, which lost 3 bases and 14 bases, there was a span of 12 bases. The CDR3 consists of 10 residues. The CDR3 bases are TGCAGCGTTGACCTGACCGGGCCGTATTTT. Amino acid sequence: CSVDLTGPYF.

The rearrangement joins TRBV6-1 to TRBJ2-3; 11 bases map to TRBD2. Germline CDR1 MNHNS, CDR2 SASEGT. The CDR3 is made up of 16 amino acids. V dropped 4 bases and J dropped 3; count of bases not matched to a gene: 6. The CDR3 DNA sequence: TGTGCCAGCAGTGGCTTCCTAGCGGGAGGTACAGATACGCAGTATTTT. Amino acid sequence: CASSGFLAGGTDTQYF.

The chain employs TRBV5-1 and TRBJ1-1; 9 nucleotides align to TRBD1. Germline-derived CDR1 and CDR2 are SGHRS and YFSETQ. The CDR3 extends over 16 amino acids. J gave up 5 bases and V 0 bases, and 8 bases lay outside the gene matches. CDR3 residues: CASSLAGTGRETEAFF. Written as DNA, the CDR3 is TGCGCCAGCAGCTTGGCTGGGACAGGGAGGGAAACTGAAGCTTTCTTT.

This clonotype was counted ten times or more. The V gene is TRBV7-9, the J gene TRBJ2-1; unclear D gene. Germline values: CDR1 SEHNR, CDR2 FQNEAQ (reference sequence). This CDR3 is 16 amino acids long. The ends were cut back, 1 base at V and 3 bases at J, with 13 bases in the middle. Here the CDR3 reads CASSLERGQIYNEQFF. The CDR3 DNA reads as TGTGCCAGCAGCTTAGAACGTGGGCAGATCTACAATGAGCAGTTCTTC.

This clonotype occurred a few times. The genes are TRBV10-3 and TRBJ2-5, with 11 bases lining up with TRBD1. With the DNA end fitting TRBJ2-7 better, the J assignment may be wrong. The CDR3 spans 13 residues. Germline values: CDR1 ENHRY, CDR2 SYGVKD. The CDR3 region has the DNA TGTGCCATTTCCCGGGACAGGGGGAACGAGCAGTACTTC. The encoded protein is CAISRDRGNEQYF.

This clonotype occurred a few times. This chain's CDR3 is CSARSLAGPTDTQYF. CDR3 bases: TGCAGTGCTAGATCCCTAGCGGGGCCCACAGATACGCAGTATTTT. The genes are TRBV20-1 and TRBJ2-3; TRBD2 agrees at 9 bases. The CDR3 runs to 15 residues. In germline, CDR1 is DFQATT, CDR2 SNEGSKA (reference sequence). V gave up 2 bases and J gave up 2 bases; unmatched junction bases: 5.

The chain employs TRBV2 and TRBJ2-7; D call uncertain. CDR3 length: 12 amino acids. CDR1 is SNHLY and CDR2 is FYNNEI in the germline V gene. V was clipped by 4 bases and J by 9 bases, with 13 bases between them. CDR3 amino acids: CASSARRSGQYF. In DNA, the CDR3 is TGTGCCAGCAGTGCCCGACGGTCTGGGCAGTACTTC. The whole variable domain, filled in from reference TRBV2 and TRBJ2-7, reads EPEVTQTPSHQVTQMGQEVILRCVPISNHLYFYWYRQILGQKVEFLVSFYNNEISEKSEIFDDQFSVERPDGSNFTLKIRSTKLEDSAMYFCASSARRSGQYFGPGTRLTVT.

CDR3 DNA sequence: TGTGCCAGCAGCCAATGGACGGAGTACCAAGAGACCCAGTACTTC. This translates into CASSQWTEYQETQYF. V and J are TRBV5-5 and TRBJ2-5; D not certain. Germline CDR1 reads SGHKS; CDR2 reads YYEKEE (reference sequence). This CDR3 is 15 amino acids long. Trimming took 4 bases from V and 0 from J, leaving 13 bases between them. Full variable domain (rest looked up from reference TRBV5-5 and TRBJ2-5): DAGVTQSPTHLIKTRGQQVTLRCSPISGHKSVSWYQQVLGQGPQFIFQYYEKEERGRGNFPDRFSARQFPNYSSELNVNALLLGDSALYLCASSQWTEYQETQYFGPGTRLLVL.

This clonotype turned up a few times. The gene calls are TRBV6-6 and TRBJ2-7; TRBD2 matches 7 bases. The J segment lost 0 bases and the V segment lost 6 bases, leaving 8 bases of the junction unmatched. This CDR3 contains 15 residues. The V gene's germline CDR1 is MNHNY and CDR2 SVGAGI (reference sequence). The CDR3 sequence is CASRSELANSYEQYF. DNA for the CDR3: TGTGCCAGCAGGTCGGAACTAGCGAACTCCTACGAGCAGTACTTC.

This clonotype has more than one count but fewer than ten. The chain joins TRBV11-2 to TRBJ2-1; 9 bases are shared with TRBD2. CDR1 and CDR2 from the germline V gene are SGHAT and FQNNGV. Trimming at V came to 5 bases and at J to 5 bases, leaving 7 bases not matched to a gene. This CDR3 contains 15 residues. CDR3 region: CASSPGTSRHNEQFF. The CDR3 nucleotides are TGTGCCAGCAGCCCCGGGACTAGCAGACACAATGAGCAGTTCTTC. Full variable domain (missing parts from reference TRBV11-2 and TRBJ2-1): EAGVAQSPRYKIIEKRQSVAFWCNPISGHATLYWYQQILGQGPKLLIQFQNNGVVDDSQLPKDRFSAERLKGVDSTLKIQPAKLEDSAVYLCASSPGTSRHNEQFFGPGTRLTVL.

CDR3 residues: CASSQVYPLLKAEAFF. The CDR3 DNA is TGTGCCAGCAGCCAAGTTTACCCCCTACTGAAGGCTGAAGCTTTCTTT. The V gene is TRBV14, the J gene TRBJ1-1, with D unresolved. Germline CDR1 and CDR2: SGHDN and FVKESK. V was clipped by 1 base and J by 6 bases, with 18 bases between them. The CDR3 extends over 16 amino acids. The variable domain in full, completed from reference TRBV14 and TRBJ1-1, reads EAGVTQFPSHSVIEKGQTVTLRCDPISGHDNLYWYRRVMGKEIKFLLHFVKESKQDESGMPNNRFLAERTGGTYSTLKVQPAELEDSGVYFCASSQVYPLLKAEAFFGQGTRLTVV.

This chain joins TRBV21-1 and TRBJ2-1; TRBD2, as called in the table, went unchecked against the DNA. TRBV21-1 is a documented pseudogene. This CDR3 is 15 amino acids long. Here the CDR3 reads CASSKATSIYNEQFF. CDR3 DNA sequence: TGTGCCAGCAGCAAAGCCACTAGCATTTACAATGAGCAGTTCTTC.

This clonotype has at least ten counts. The V call is TRBV25-1, the J call TRBJ2-1; 9 bases line up with TRBD2. V lost 4 bases, J lost 5 bases, and 3 bases stayed unmatched. There are 14 residues in the CDR3. Germline-derived CDR1 and CDR2 are MGHDK and SYGVNS. In DNA form, the CDR3 reads TGTGCCAGCAGTGCTCTAGCGGGGAACAATGAGCAGTTCTTC. Protein sequence: CASSALAGNNEQFF. Complete variable domain (other parts from reference TRBV25-1 and TRBJ2-1): EADIYQTPRYLVIGTGKKITLECSQTMGHDKMYWYQQDPGMELHLIHYSYGVNSTEKGDLSSESTVSRIRTEHFPLTLESARPSHTSQYLCASSALAGNNEQFFGPGTRLTVL.

The rearrangement joins TRBV10-2 to TRBJ2-1; 12 bases line up with TRBD2. This CDR3 region has 16 residues. Trimming at V came to 6 bases and at J to 2 bases, leaving 5 bases not matched to a gene. Germline loops: CDR1 WSHSY, CDR2 SAAADI. Here the CDR3 reads CASRHPSGGAYNEQFF. In DNA form, the CDR3 reads TGCGCCAGCAGACATCCTAGCGGGGGGGCCTACAATGAGCAGTTCTTC.

J is TRBJ2-1 and V is TRBV2; D uncertain. The ends were cut back, 1 base at V and 3 bases at J, with 16 bases in the middle. The CDR3 spans 17 residues. CDR1 SNHLY and CDR2 FYNNEI come from the germline V gene. The CDR3 DNA reads TGTGCCAGCAGTGAAGGTTTCCGACCGGAAGTCTACAATGAGCAGTTCTTC. Translating gives CASSEGFRPEVYNEQFF.

The gene calls are TRBV5-5 and TRBJ1-5, with unresolved D. Trimming removed 0 bases at V and 0 bases at J, with 10 bases between. CDR3 size: 16 residues. The germline gives CDR1 SGHKS, CDR2 YYEKEE (reference sequence). In nucleotides, the CDR3 is TGTGCCAGCAGCTTGGCTGCAACTTATAGCAATCAGCCCCAGCATTTT. It translates to CASSLAATYSNQPQHF.

V and J are TRBV10-3 and TRBJ2-7; the D gene is possibly TRBD2 (5 bases). The DNA end is a closer match to TRBJ2-5, so the J assignment may be wrong. The CDR3 is 14 amino acids. Germline CDR1 and CDR2: ENHRY and SYGVKD. Here the CDR3 reads CAISGSTSGETQYF. The CDR3 DNA reads as TGTGCCATCAGTGGATCTACCAGCGGCGAGACCCAGTACTTC.

The V gene is TRBV20-1, the J gene TRBJ1-4; weak D call: TRBD1 (6 bases). This CDR3 spans 13 amino acids. V was pared by 5 bases and J by 4 bases, with 11 bases between. Germline V CDR1 and CDR2: DFQATT, SNEGSKA (reference sequence). The CDR3 DNA reads as TGCAGTGCTCGACAGGTCTTTAATGAAAAACTGTTTTTT. It specifies CSARQVFNEKLFF.

This clonotype came up a few times. This chain uses TRBV12-3 or TRBV12-4 with TRBJ2-5; 7 bases line up with TRBD2. The CDR3 has 14 amino acids. With V trimmed by 6 bases and J by 1 base, 5 bases remained unmatched. DNA of the CDR3: TGTGCCAGCAGCCCAACTAGCGCCCAAGAGACCCAGTACTTC. The encoded protein is CASSPTSAQETQYF.

This clonotype has only a few counts. This sequence joins TRBV30 and TRBJ2-7; 9 bases are a match to TRBD2. The CDR3 is 14 residues long. CDR1 and CDR2 from the germline V gene are GTSNPN and SVGIG (reference sequence). The V segment lost 0 bases and the J segment 2 bases; nucleotides outside the gene matches: 2. The CDR3 here is CAWSVSGGPYEQYF. Written as DNA, the CDR3 is TGTGCCTGGAGTGTTAGCGGGGGTCCCTACGAGCAGTACTTC.

The V and J genes are TRBV27 and TRBJ2-1, with 7 bases that match TRBD1. V lost 6 bases to trimming and J lost 4 bases; unmatched junction nucleotides: 9. CDR1 is MNHEY and CDR2 is SMNVEV in the germline V gene (reference sequence). The CDR3 sequence is 15 residues long. The CDR3 here is CASSPNRGAYNEQFF. CDR3 bases: TGTGCCAGCAGCCCGAACAGGGGAGCTTACAATGAGCAGTTCTTC.